This T cell receptor beta chain was documented in a study of T-cell reconstitution after alpha-beta-depleted transplantation in children. Researchers prepared the TCRbeta library using unique molecular identifiers, the study reports. TCRdb processed the PCR reads anew with MiXCR; each CDR3 protein has one entry. The repertoire holds approximately 650,000 distinct CDR3 sequences, with around 12% as singletons. The study, taken as a whole, reports: When one year had passed after transplant, most T-cell counts and diversity came from newly produced T cells. By about two months after transplant, alpha-beta T cells reportedly arose from several hundred graft clones that had expanded.

V lost 1 base to trimming and J lost 4 bases; unmatched junction nucleotides: 6. The V gene's germline CDR1 is MDHEN and CDR2 SYDVKM. This CDR3 region has 16 residues. Many counts were recorded for this clonotype. The antigen is unknown. The material was PBMCs, obtained before TCRalphabeta/CD19-depleted stem cell transplant. The genes are TRBV28 and TRBJ2-7, with 11 bases aligning to TRBD1. The TCR comes from a girl aged 2 to 9 with congenital amegakaryocytic thrombocytopenia, due to receive a stem cell transplant. CDR3 DNA: TGTGCCAGCAGTTTATTACTGGGACAGGGGGTTTACGAGCAGTACTTC. This codes for CASSLLLGQGVYEQYF.